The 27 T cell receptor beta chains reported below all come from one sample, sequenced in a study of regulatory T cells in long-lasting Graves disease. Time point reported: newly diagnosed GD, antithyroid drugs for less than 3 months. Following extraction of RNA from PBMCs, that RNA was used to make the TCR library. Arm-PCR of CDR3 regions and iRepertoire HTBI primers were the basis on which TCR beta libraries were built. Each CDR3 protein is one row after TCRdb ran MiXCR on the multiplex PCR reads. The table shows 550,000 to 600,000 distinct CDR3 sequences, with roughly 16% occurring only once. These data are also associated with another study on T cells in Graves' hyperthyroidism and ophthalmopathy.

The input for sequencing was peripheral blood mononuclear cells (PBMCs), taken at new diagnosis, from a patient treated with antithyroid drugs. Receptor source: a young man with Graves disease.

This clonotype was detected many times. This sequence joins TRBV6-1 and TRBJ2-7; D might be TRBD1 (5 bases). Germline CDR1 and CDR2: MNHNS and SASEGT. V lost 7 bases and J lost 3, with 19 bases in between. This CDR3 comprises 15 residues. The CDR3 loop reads CASKPSASRVYEQYF. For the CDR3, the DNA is TGTGCCAGCAAACCTTCTGCCAGCAGGGTCTACGAGCAGTACTTC.

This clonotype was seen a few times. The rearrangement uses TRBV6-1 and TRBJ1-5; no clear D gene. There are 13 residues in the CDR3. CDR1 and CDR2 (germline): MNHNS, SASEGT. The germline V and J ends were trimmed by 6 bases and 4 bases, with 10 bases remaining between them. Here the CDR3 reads CASSRLGNQPQHF. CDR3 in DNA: TGTGCCAGCAGCCGTTTAGGGAATCAGCCCCAGCATTTT.

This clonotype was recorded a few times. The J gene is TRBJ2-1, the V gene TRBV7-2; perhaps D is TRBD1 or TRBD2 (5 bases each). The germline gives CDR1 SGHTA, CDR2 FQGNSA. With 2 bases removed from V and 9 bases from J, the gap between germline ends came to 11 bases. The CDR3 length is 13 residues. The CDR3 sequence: CASSLRDRGEQFF. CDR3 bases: TGTGCCAGCAGCTTACGGGACCGAGGTGAGCAGTTCTTC. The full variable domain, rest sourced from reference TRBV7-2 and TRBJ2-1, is GAGVSQSPSNKVTEKGKDVELRCDPISGHTALYWYRQSLGQGLEFLIYFQGNSAPDKSGLPSDRFSAERTGGSVSTLTIQRTQQEDSAVYLCASSLRDRGEQFFGPGTRLTVL.

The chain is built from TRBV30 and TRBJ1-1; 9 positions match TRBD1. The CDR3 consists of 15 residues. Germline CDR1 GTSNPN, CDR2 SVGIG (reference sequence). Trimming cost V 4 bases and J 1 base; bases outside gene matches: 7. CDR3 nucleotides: TGTGCCTGGATCCCCGTGACAGGGGGGAACACTGAAGCTTTCTTT. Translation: CAWIPVTGGNTEAFF.

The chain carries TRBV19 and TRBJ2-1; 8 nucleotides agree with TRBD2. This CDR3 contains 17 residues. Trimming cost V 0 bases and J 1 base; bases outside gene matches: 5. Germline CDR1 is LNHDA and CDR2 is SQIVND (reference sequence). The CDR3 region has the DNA TGTGCCAGTAGTATAGACATTAGCGGGACATCCTACAATGAGCAGTTCTTC. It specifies CASSIDISGTSYNEQFF.

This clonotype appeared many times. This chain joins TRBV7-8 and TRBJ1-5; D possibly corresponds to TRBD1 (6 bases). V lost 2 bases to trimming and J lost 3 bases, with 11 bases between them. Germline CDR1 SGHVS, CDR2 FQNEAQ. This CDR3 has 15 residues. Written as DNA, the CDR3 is TGTGCCAGCAGCTTATCCGGGACAAACAATCAGCCCCAGCATTTT. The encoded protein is CASSLSGTNNQPQHF.

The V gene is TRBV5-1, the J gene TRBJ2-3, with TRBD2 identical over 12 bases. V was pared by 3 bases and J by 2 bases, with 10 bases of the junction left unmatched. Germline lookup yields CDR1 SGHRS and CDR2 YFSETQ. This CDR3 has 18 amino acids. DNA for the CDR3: TGCGCCAGCAGCTCCAGACTAGCGGGAGTCCAATTCACAGATACGCAGTATTTT. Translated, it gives CASSSRLAGVQFTDTQYF.

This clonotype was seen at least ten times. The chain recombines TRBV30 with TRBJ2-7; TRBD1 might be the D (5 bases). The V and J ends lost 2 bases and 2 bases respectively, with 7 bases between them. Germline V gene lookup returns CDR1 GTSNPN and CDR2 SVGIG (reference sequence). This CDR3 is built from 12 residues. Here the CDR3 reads CAWSSGTYEQYF. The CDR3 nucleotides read TGTGCCTGGAGTTCAGGGACCTACGAGCAGTACTTC.

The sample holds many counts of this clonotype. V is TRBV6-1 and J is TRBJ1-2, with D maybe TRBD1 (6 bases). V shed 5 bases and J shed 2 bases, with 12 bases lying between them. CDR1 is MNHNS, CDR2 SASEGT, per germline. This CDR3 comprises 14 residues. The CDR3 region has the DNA TGTGCCAGCAGTAATGGGGGCAGGAACTATGGCTACACCTTC. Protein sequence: CASSNGGRNYGYTF.

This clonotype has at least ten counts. The CDR3 is CSVEVGSGGPNEQYF. The CDR3 DNA is TGCAGCGTTGAAGTTGGTAGCGGGGGCCCTAACGAGCAGTACTTC. The chain recombines TRBV29-1 with TRBJ2-7; TRBD2 matches 9 bases. J gave up 5 bases and V 1 base, and 9 bases lay outside the gene matches. The CDR3 is made up of 15 amino acids. Germline V gene data show CDR1 as SQVTM and CDR2 as ANQGSEA.

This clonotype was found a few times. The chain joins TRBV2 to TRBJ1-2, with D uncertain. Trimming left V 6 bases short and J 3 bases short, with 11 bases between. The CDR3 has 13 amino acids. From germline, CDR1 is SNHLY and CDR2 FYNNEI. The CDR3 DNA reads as TGTGCCAGCAGCGAGGGTCTGGACTATGGCTACACCTTC. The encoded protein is CASSEGLDYGYTF. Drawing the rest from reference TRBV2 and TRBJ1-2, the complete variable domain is EPEVTQTPSHQVTQMGQEVILRCVPISNHLYFYWYRQILGQKVEFLVSFYNNEISEKSEIFDDQFSVERPDGSNFTLKIRSTKLEDSAMYFCASSEGLDYGYTFGSGTRLTVV.

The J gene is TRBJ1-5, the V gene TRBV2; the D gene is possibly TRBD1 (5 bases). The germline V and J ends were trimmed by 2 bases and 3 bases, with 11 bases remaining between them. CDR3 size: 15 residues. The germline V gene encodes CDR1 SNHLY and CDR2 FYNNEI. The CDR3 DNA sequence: TGTGCCAGCAGTGAAAGGGACGGAAACAATCAGCCCCAGCATTTT. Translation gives CASSERDGNNQPQHF. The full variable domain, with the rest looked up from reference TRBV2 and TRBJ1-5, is EPEVTQTPSHQVTQMGQEVILRCVPISNHLYFYWYRQILGQKVEFLVSFYNNEISEKSEIFDDQFSVERPDGSNFTLKIRSTKLEDSAMYFCASSERDGNNQPQHFGDGTRLSIL.

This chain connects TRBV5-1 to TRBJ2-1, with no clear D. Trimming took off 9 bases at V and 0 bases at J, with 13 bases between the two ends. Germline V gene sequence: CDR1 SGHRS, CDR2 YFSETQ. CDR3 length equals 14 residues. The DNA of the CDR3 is TGCGCCAACACCGACTCCTGCTCCTACAATGAGCAGTTCTTC. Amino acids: CANTDSCSYNEQFF.

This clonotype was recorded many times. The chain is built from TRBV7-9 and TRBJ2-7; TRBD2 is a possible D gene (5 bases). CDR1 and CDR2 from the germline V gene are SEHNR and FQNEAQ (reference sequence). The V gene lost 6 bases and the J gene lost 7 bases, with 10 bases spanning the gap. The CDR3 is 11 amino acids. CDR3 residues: CASSSVGEQYF. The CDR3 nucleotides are TGTGCCAGCAGTAGCGTCGGGGAGCAGTACTTC.

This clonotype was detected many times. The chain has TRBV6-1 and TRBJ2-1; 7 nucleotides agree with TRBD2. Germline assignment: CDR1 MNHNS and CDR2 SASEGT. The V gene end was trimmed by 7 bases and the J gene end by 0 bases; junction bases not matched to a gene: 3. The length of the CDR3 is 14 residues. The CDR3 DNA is TGTGCCAGCATGGGCGGGGGCTCCTACAATGAGCAGTTCTTC. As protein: CASMGGGSYNEQFF.

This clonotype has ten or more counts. The CDR3 is CASSPRPDTGTQYF. The CDR3 region has the DNA TGTGCCAGCAGCCCCCGGCCCGATACGGGGACCCAGTACTTC. The chain uses TRBV5-5 and TRBJ2-5; no clear D gene. CDR3 length: 14 amino acids. The V gene's germline CDR1 is SGHKS and CDR2 YYEKEE (reference sequence). The germline V and J ends were trimmed by 4 bases and 7 bases, with 17 bases remaining between them.

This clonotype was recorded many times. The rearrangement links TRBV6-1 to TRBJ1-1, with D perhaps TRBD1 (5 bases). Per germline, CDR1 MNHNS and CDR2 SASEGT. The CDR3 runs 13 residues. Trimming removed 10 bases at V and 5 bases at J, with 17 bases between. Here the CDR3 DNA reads TGTGCCATCAGACGAGGGGTGGCGACTGAAGCTTTCTTT. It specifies CAIRRGVATEAFF.

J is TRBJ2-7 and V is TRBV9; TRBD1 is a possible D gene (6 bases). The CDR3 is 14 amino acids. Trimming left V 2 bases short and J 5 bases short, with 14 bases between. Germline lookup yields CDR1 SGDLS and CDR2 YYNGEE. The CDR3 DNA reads TGTGCCAGCAGCGTGATATCGGCAGGGGACGAGCAGTACTTC. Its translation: CASSVISAGDEQYF.

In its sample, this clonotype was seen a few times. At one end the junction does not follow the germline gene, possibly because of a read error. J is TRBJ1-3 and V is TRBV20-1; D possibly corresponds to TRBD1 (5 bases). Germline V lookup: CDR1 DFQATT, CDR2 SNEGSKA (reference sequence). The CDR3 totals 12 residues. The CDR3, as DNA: TGCAGTGCTAGGGCCCAAAAAATGGGGGGGAATTTT. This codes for CSARAQKMGGNF.

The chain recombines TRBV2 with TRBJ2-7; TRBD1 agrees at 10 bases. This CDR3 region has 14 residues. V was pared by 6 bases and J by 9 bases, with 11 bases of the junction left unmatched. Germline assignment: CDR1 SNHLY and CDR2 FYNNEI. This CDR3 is CASRAGQGIFGQYF. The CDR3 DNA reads TGTGCCAGCAGGGCGGGACAGGGGATTTTCGGGCAGTACTTC.

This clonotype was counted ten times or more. DNA of the CDR3: TGTGCCAGCAGTTTAACGGCGACAGGGCTCTATGGCTACACCTTC. Protein sequence: CASSLTATGLYGYTF. V and J are TRBV28 and TRBJ1-2, with 7 nucleotides matching TRBD1. This CDR3 contains 15 residues. Germline-derived CDR1 and CDR2 are MDHEN and SYDVKM. The V segment lost 2 bases and the J segment 4 bases; nucleotides outside the gene matches: 7.

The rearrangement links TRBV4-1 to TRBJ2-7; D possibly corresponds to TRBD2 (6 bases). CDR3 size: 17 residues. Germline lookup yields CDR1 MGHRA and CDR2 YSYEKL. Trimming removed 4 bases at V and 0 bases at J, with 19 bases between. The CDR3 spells CASSRDVGGLSSYEQYF. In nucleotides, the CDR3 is TGCGCCAGCAGCCGCGACGTGGGGGGTTTGAGCTCCTACGAGCAGTACTTC.

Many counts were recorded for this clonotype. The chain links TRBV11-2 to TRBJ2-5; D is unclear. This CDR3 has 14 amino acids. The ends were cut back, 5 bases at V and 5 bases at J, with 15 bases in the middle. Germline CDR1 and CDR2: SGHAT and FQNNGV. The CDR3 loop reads CASSPSRAAETQYF. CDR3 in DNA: TGTGCCAGCAGCCCCTCTCGAGCTGCGGAGACCCAGTACTTC. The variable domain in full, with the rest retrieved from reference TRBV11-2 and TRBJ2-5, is EAGVAQSPRYKIIEKRQSVAFWCNPISGHATLYWYQQILGQGPKLLIQFQNNGVVDDSQLPKDRFSAERLKGVDSTLKIQPAKLEDSAVYLCASSPSRAAETQYFGPGTRLLVL.

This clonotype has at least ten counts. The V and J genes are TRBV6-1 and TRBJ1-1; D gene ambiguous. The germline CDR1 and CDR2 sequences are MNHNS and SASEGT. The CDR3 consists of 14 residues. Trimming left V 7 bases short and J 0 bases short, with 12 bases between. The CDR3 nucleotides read TGTGCCAGCAAATTGGGATACATGAACACTGAAGCTTTCTTT. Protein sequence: CASKLGYMNTEAFF.

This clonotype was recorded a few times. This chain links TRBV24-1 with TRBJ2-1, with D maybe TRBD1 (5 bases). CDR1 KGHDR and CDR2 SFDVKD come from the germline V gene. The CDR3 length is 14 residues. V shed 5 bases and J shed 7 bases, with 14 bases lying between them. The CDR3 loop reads CATSGQGDMNEQFF. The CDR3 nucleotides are TGTGCCACCAGTGGGCAGGGTGATATGAATGAGCAGTTCTTC.

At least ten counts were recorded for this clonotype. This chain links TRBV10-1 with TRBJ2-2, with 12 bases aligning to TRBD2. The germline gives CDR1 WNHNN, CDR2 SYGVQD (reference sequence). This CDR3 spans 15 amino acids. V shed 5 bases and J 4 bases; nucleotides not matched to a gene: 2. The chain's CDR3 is CASSTSGRPTGELFF. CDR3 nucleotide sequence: TGCGCCAGCAGTACTAGCGGGAGGCCCACCGGGGAGCTGTTTTTT.

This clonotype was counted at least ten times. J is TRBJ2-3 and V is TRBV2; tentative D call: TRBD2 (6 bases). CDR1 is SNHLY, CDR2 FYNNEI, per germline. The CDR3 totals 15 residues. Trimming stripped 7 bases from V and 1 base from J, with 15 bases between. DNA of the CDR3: TGTGCCAGCACCCCGACGGGACTCGGCACAGATACGCAGTATTTT. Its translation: CASTPTGLGTDTQYF.